Below are 24 T cell receptor beta chains sequenced from a single sample in a study of CD8+CD57+ T cells in acquired aplastic anemia (dated by TCRdb to between 2017 and 2018). Flow cytometry had shown CD8+CD57+ cell expansion in the patients selected for sequencing. TCRdb records Illumina HiSeq 2000 as the sequencer. Profiling of TCR beta VDJ combinations and CDR3 sequences used genomic DNA as the template. The public reads were run again by TCRdb, first through fastp at Q25 and then through MiXCR, and only productive beta chains were kept. Identical CDR3 protein sequences are pooled into one entry, listed with their most common genes and DNA. Counted in this sample were approximately 180,000 distinct CDR3 sequences; less than 60% of them appeared once. Clones ranked in the top ten supply about 1.2% of the sample. Sequencing input: sorted CD4+, CD8+, or CD8+CD57+ T cells (not recorded which) from PBMCs. Source of these receptors: a human donor with aplastic anemia.

This chain connects TRBV15 to TRBJ1-4; 8 nucleotides match TRBD1. Germline loops: CDR1 LNHNV, CDR2 YYDKDF (reference sequence). J gave up 7 bases and V 4 bases, and 2 bases lay outside the gene matches. The CDR3 has 13 amino acids. The CDR3 DNA sequence: TGTGCCACCAGCACGGACAGGGTTGAAAAACTGTTTTTT. This translates into CATSTDRVEKLFF. The whole variable domain, filled in from reference TRBV15 and TRBJ1-4, reads DAMVIQNPRYQVTQFGKPVTLSCSQTLNHNVMYWYQQKSSQAPKLLFHYYDKDFNNEADTPDNFQSRRPNTSFCFLDIRSPGLGDTAMYLCATSTDRVEKLFFGSGTQLSVL.

Comment on this clonotype: A read error may explain this, as a much larger clone is one base away. The chain uses TRBV5-4 and TRBJ2-6; D may be TRBD1 (5 bases). CDR3 length: 14 amino acids. Germline V gives CDR1 SGHNT, CDR2 YYREEE (reference sequence). The CDR3 region is CASSLGSGADVLTF. The DNA of the CDR3 is TGTGCCAGCAGCTTGGGTTCTGGGGCCGACGTCCTGACTTTC.

This clonotype was observed at least ten times. The V call is TRBV29-1, the J call TRBJ2-4; 9 bases align to TRBD1. The CDR3 has 13 residues. V lost 5 bases, J lost 7 bases, and 6 bases stayed unmatched. Germline V gene sequence: CDR1 SQVTM, CDR2 ANQGSEA. CDR3 sequence: CSVFRTGENIQYF. The CDR3 bases are TGCAGCGTTTTCCGGACAGGGGAGAACATTCAGTACTTC.

This rearrangement joins TRBV7-9 to TRBJ1-5, with D hard to call. V was trimmed by 5 bases and J by 15 bases, leaving 5 bases between them. The V gene's germline CDR1 is SEHNR and CDR2 FQNEAQ (reference sequence). The CDR3 covers 8 residues. The CDR3 nucleotides are TGTGCCAGCAGCCGCGGGCATTTT. Protein sequence: CASSRGHF.

This clonotype appeared many times. J is TRBJ1-3 and V is TRBV5-1; D remains ambiguous. The V and J ends lost 0 bases and 0 bases respectively, with 10 bases between them. The CDR3 totals 16 residues. Germline CDR1 SGHRS, CDR2 YFSETQ. DNA for the CDR3: TGCGCCAGCAGCTTGGTTGCCGGGGACTCTGGAAACACCATATATTTT. This translates into CASSLVAGDSGNTIYF.

The chain uses TRBV20-1 and TRBJ2-7; D gene uncertain. CDR3 length: 13 residues. The germline gives CDR1 DFQATT, CDR2 SNEGSKA (reference sequence). Trimming removed 6 bases at V and 0 bases at J, with 12 bases between. The CDR3 sequence is CSAKGPGSYEQYF. The DNA for the CDR3 is TGCAGTGCAAAGGGCCCCGGCTCCTACGAGCAGTACTTC.

The V gene is TRBV13, the J gene TRBJ2-7, with 9 bases that match TRBD1. Germline CDR1 PRHDT, CDR2 FYEKMQ (reference sequence). CDR3 length: 14 residues. Unmatched junction bases numbered 2, after V lost 0 bases and J lost 5 bases. CDR3 in DNA: TGTGCCAGCAGCTTAGGAACAGGGGGCGACGAGCAGTACTTC. Encoded protein: CASSLGTGGDEQYF.

In this sample, this clonotype turned up many times. V and J are TRBV19 and TRBJ1-2; a weak D match, TRBD1 (6 bases). Trimming left V 9 bases short and J 7 bases short, with 18 bases between. CDR1 LNHDA and CDR2 SQIVND come from the germline V gene (reference sequence). CDR3 size: 13 residues. This chain's CDR3 is CASTSGGQVGYTF. The CDR3 nucleotides read TGTGCCAGCACCTCGGGGGGGCAGGTTGGCTACACCTTC.

This CDR3 is CASSLDYQETQYF. The CDR3 DNA reads as TGTGCCAGCAGCTTGGACTATCAAGAGACCCAGTACTTC. The rearrangement uses TRBV7-3 and TRBJ2-5; a possible D gene is TRBD2 (6 bases). The V and J ends lost 3 bases and 2 bases respectively, with 7 bases between them. The CDR3 is 13 residues long. The germline V gene has CDR1 SGHTA and CDR2 FQGTGA. The full variable domain, with the rest looked up from reference TRBV7-3 and TRBJ2-5, is GAGVSQTPSNKVTEKGKYVELRCDPISGHTALYWYRQSLGQGPEFLIYFQGTGAADDSGLPNDRFFAVRPEGSVSTLKIQRTERGDSAVYLCASSLDYQETQYFGPGTRLLVL.

This rearrangement joins TRBV24-1 to TRBJ2-1; 11 bases are a match to TRBD2. The V and J ends lost 9 bases and 4 bases, in that order; junction bases with no gene match: 1. CDR1 KGHDR and CDR2 SFDVKD come from the germline V gene. The CDR3 runs 13 residues. DNA for the CDR3: TGTGCCACCGGGACTAGCGGATACAATGAGCAGTTCTTC. Translated, it gives CATGTSGYNEQFF.

The gene calls are TRBV7-3 and TRBJ2-7; 9 bases are shared with TRBD1. CDR1 SGHTA and CDR2 FQGTGA come from the germline V gene. The CDR3 covers 16 residues. Trimming removed 8 bases from V and 4 bases from J; junction bases left unmatched: 15. The CDR3 DNA reads TGTGCCAGCCCACCGAAGGGACAGGGCCGCGGGTACGAGCAGTACTTC. Residues: CASPPKGQGRGYEQYF.

This clonotype was found a few times. The V call is TRBV10-3, the J call TRBJ2-2, with D unclear. In germline, CDR1 is ENHRY, CDR2 SYGVKD. CDR3 length: 12 amino acids. The V gene lost 5 bases and the J gene lost 7 bases, with 8 bases spanning the gap. CDR3 nucleotides: TGTGCCATCAGTTTAATCGGCGGGGAGCTGTTTTTT. It translates to CAISLIGGELFF.

Many counts were recorded for this clonotype. The V gene is TRBV5-1, the J gene TRBJ1-1, with 8 bases fitting TRBD1. With 6 bases clipped from V and 5 bases from J, the junction kept 6 bases outside the gene matches. Germline CDR1 reads SGHRS; CDR2 reads YFSETQ. The CDR3 contains 13 residues. CDR3 sequence (DNA): TGCGCCAGCACACTACAGGGGGGGACTGAAGCTTTCTTT. Encoded protein: CASTLQGGTEAFF.

This CDR3 is CASAGLAGGAYETQYF. The CDR3, as DNA: TGTGCCAGCGCGGGACTAGCTGGGGGGGCCTATGAGACCCAGTACTTC. The chain links TRBV7-2 to TRBJ2-5; TRBD2 matches 9 bases. With V trimmed by 8 bases and J by 5 bases, 15 bases remained unmatched. CDR1 SGHTA and CDR2 FQGNSA come from the germline V gene. This CDR3 contains 16 residues.

This chain connects TRBV2 to TRBJ1-6, with D possibly TRBD1 on 5 matching bases. The germline V gene encodes CDR1 SNHLY and CDR2 FYNNEI. The CDR3 totals 15 residues. V was shortened by 8 bases and J by 11 bases, with 22 bases between the two germline ends. The CDR3, as DNA: TGTGCCAGCCGGGACCGACAAGCCCGCGGGGCACCCCTCCACTTT. It translates to CASRDRQARGAPLHF.

In DNA form, the CDR3 reads TGTGCCAGTAGGGGGACAGGCCCAGAAAAACTGTTTTTT. This sequence encodes CASRGTGPEKLFF. V and J are TRBV19 and TRBJ1-4; 8 bases fit TRBD1. This CDR3 is built from 13 residues. CDR1 LNHDA and CDR2 SQIVND come from the germline V gene (reference sequence). After removal of 6 bases from V and 8 bases from J, the junction contained 5 bases not matched to a gene.

The chain joins TRBV20-1 to TRBJ2-1; D remains unclear. Between the trimmed V and J ends, which lost 1 base and 2 bases, there was a span of 3 bases. The CDR3 has 12 amino acids. Looked up from germline, CDR1 is DFQATT and CDR2 is SNEGSKA (reference sequence). The DNA of the CDR3 is TGCAGTGCTAGAGGTACCTACAATGAGCAGTTCTTC. Protein product: CSARGTYNEQFF.

The chain couples TRBV10-2 to TRBJ2-7; D tentatively fits TRBD1 or TRBD2 (6 bases each). The germline V gene has CDR1 WSHSY and CDR2 SAAADI. This CDR3 contains 13 residues. Deletions cut 6 bases from V and 3 bases from J, with 12 bases between. CDR3 sequence: CASRHGGVYEQYF. For the CDR3, the DNA is TGCGCCAGCAGGCACGGGGGCGTCTACGAGCAGTACTTC.

This clonotype appeared a few times. The chain links TRBV12-3 or TRBV12-4 to TRBJ2-3; D is possibly TRBD2 (7 bases). V lost 4 bases, J lost 4 bases, and 18 bases lay in between. The CDR3 extends over 16 amino acids. As DNA, the CDR3 is TGTGCCAGCAGTTCGCTGGAGGGGGGGCGCGCAGATACGCAGTATTTT. This gives the protein CASSSLEGGRADTQYF.

The V and J genes are TRBV9 and TRBJ2-7; 9 positions match TRBD1. This CDR3 has 16 amino acids. Germline trimming cut 3 bases from V and 5 bases from J; bases unmatched to any gene: 12. Germline loops: CDR1 SGDLS, CDR2 YYNGEE. The CDR3 spells CASSAGPGQGKNEQYF. Written as DNA, the CDR3 is TGTGCCAGCAGCGCGGGACCGGGACAGGGAAAAAACGAGCAGTACTTC.

This clonotype was seen only once. V and J are TRBV9 and TRBJ2-2; D unresolved. This CDR3 contains 10 residues. The V end lost 3 bases, the J end lost 10 bases, and 4 bases lay between the germline ends. CDR1 is SGDLS and CDR2 is YYNGEE in the germline V gene. CDR3 amino acids: CASSGPELFF. The CDR3 DNA is TGTGCCAGCAGCGGGCCGGAGCTGTTTTTT.

This clonotype appeared many times. The DNA of the CDR3 is TGCAGTACGAGGGCTAGCTCCTACGAGCAGTACTTC. Residues: CSTRASSYEQYF. V usage is TRBV20-1 and J usage is TRBJ2-7; tentatively, D is TRBD2 (5 bases). The V gene lost 8 bases and the J gene lost 0 bases, with 11 bases spanning the gap. The germline V gene encodes CDR1 DFQATT and CDR2 SNEGSKA (reference sequence). This CDR3 contains 12 residues.

This clonotype was detected only a few times. The chain combines TRBV27 with TRBJ2-7; TRBD1 matches at 8 bases. The CDR3 contains 14 residues. The V gene end was trimmed by 5 bases and the J gene end by 5 bases; junction bases not matched to a gene: 8. Germline V gives CDR1 MNHEY, CDR2 SMNVEV (reference sequence). The CDR3 nucleotides read TGTGCCAGCAGTCGCAGGGGGCTTAAGGACGAGCAGTACTTC. Encoded protein: CASSRRGLKDEQYF.

The chain has TRBV20-1 and TRBJ1-2, with D maybe TRBD1 (6 bases). V shed 4 bases and J shed 7 bases, with 13 bases lying between them. CDR1 and CDR2 from the germline V gene are DFQATT and SNEGSKA (reference sequence). The CDR3 consists of 12 residues. CDR3 sequence reads: CSANREPAGYTF. The CDR3 DNA reads as TGCAGTGCTAACAGGGAGCCGGCTGGCTACACCTTC.